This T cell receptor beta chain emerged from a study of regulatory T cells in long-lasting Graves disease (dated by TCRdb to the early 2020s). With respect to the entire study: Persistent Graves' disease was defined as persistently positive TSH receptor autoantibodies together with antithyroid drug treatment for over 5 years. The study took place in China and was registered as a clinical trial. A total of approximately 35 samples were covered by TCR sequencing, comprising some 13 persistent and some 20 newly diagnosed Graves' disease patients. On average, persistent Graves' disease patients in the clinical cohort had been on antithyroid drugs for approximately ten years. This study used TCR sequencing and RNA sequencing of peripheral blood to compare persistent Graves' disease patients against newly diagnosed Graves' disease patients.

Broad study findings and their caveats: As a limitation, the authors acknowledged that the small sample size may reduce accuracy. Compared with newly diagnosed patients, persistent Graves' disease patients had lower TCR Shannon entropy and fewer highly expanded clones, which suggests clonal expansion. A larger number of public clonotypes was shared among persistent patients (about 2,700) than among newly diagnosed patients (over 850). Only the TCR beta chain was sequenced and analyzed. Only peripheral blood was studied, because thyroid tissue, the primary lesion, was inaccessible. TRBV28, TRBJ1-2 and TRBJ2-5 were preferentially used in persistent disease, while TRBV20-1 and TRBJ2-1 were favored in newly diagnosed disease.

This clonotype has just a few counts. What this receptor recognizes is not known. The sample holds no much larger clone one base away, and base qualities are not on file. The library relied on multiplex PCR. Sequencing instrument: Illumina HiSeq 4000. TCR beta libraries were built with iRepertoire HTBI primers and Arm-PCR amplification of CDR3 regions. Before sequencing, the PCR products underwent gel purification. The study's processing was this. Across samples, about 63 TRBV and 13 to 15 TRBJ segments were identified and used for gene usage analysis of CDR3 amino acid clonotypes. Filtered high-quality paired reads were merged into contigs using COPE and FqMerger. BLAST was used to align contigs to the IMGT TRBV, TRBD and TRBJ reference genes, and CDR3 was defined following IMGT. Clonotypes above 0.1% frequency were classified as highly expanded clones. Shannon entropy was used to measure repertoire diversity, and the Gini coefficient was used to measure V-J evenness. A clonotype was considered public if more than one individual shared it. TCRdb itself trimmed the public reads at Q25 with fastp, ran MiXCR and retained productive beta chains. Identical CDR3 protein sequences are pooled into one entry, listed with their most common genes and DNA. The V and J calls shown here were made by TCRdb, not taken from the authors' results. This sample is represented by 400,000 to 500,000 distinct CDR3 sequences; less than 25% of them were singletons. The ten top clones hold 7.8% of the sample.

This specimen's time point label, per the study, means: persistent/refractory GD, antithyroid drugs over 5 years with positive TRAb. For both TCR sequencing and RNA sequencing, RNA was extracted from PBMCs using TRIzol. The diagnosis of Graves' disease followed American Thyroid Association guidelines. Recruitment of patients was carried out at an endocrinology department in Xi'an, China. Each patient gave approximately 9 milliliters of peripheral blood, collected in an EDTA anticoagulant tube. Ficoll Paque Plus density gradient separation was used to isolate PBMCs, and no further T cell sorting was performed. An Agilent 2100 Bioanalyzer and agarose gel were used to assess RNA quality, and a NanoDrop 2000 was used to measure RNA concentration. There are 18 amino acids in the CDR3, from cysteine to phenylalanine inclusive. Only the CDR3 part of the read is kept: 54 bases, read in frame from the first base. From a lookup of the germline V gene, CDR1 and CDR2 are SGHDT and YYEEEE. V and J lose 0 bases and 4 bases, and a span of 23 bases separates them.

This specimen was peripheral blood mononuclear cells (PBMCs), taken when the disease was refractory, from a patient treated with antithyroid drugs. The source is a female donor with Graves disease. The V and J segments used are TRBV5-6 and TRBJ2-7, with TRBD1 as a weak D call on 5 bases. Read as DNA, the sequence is TGTGCCAGCAGCTTGGCCCCTTTCCGGACACCTAGACCGTACGAGCAGTACTTC. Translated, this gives CASSLAPFRTPRPYEQYF. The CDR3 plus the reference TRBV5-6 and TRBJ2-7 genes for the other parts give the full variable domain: DAGVTQSPTHLIKTRGQQVTLRCSPKSGHDTVSWYQQALGQGPQFIFQYYEEEERQRGNFPDRFSGHQFPNYSSELNVNALLLGDSALYLCASSLAPFRTPRPYEQYFGPGTRLTVT.